This T cell receptor (beta chain) derives from a study of OX40 agonist ivuxolimab in advanced cancers. Overall study context: One patient with hepatocellular carcinoma and two with cutaneous melanoma, three in all, had partial responses.

Here immunoSEQ multiplex PCR was the method, and the copy in TCRdb shows in-frame clones only, minus some. The data contain 30,000 to 35,000 clones, roughly 82% of them singletons. Anyone with autoimmune disease history or systemic immunosuppression was excluded. The J segment lost 5 bases and the V segment lost 3 bases, leaving 4 bases of the junction unmatched. This CDR3 comprises 14 residues. Germline V lookup: CDR1 MNHEY, CDR2 SMNVEV (reference sequence). The receptor was derived from an adult with an advanced solid tumor such as melanoma, head and neck, liver or kidney cancer. The V call is TRBV27, the J call TRBJ2-1; TRBD2 agrees at 7 bases. The sample was CD4+ or CD8+ T cells sorted from blood, taken in a trial of the OX40 agonist ivuxolimab. CDR3 protein: CASSFGGVDNEQFF. In DNA form, the CDR3 reads TGTGCCAGCAGTTTTGGGGGGGTTGACAATGAGCAGTTCTTC.